This TCR beta chain came from a study of T cell changes during pregnancy in multiple sclerosis. CDR1 is MNHNS, CDR2 SASEGT, per germline. The CDR3 has 14 amino acids. V lost 7 bases and J 0 bases, leaving 10 bases between the germline ends. Only in-frame clones appear in the TCRdb table, and some are missing; sequencing was by immunoSEQ multiplex PCR. The sample yields 35,000 to 45,000 clones, about nine tenths seen once. The TCR sequence derives from a female donor in good health, enrolled as a control in a pregnancy study. This sequence joins TRBV6-1 and TRBJ1-5; D not certain. The sequences come from CD4+ T cells from peripheral blood mononuclear cells, collected in the second trimester of pregnancy. The CDR3 is CASTPVYSNQPQHF. CDR3 DNA sequence: TGTGCCAGCACCCCCGTTTATAGCAATCAGCCCCAGCATTTT.